This entry features one TCR beta chain sequence. This sample is part of a study of cytomegalovirus exposure and HLA in healthy donors. The PCR made use of 60 Vbeta and 13 Jbeta primers. The protocol was immunoSEQ multiplex PCR, while the TCRdb copy is restricted to in-frame clones and leaves out a portion. The data hold about 190,000 clones, with 75% to 85% observed a single time. Germline assignment: CDR1 SEHNR and CDR2 FQNEAQ (reference sequence). The CDR3 extends over 17 amino acids. The V and J ends lost 1 base and 5 bases, in that order; junction bases with no gene match: 14. The specimen was PBMCs. This receptor was taken from a woman younger than 45 in good health and CMV-seropositive. The V gene is TRBV7-9, the J gene TRBJ2-7, with 7 bases aligning to TRBD1. The CDR3 loop reads CASSLVLSNRGFHEQYF. CDR3 coding DNA: TGTGCCAGCAGCTTAGTCCTCAGTAACAGGGGATTCCACGAGCAGTACTTC.